This T cell receptor (beta chain) was captured in a study of T cells expressing NK-cell markers. The study, taken as a whole, reports: Of the CD8+ T cells in more than five donors, 1.0-7.0% belonged to dominant NKG2C+ clonotypes.

Of note for this clonotype: Antigen: not known.

TCRdb reprocessed the 5' RACE reads, with one entry per CDR3 protein and no DNA. The sample includes hundreds of thousands of distinct CDR3 sequences. The germline CDR1 and CDR2 sequences are SGHTA and FQGNSA. The CDR3 sequence is 11 residues long. This receptor was taken from a woman between 18 and 69 years old in good health. The sequenced sample was blood T cells: a sorted CD56 or NKG2C T cell subset, CD4+ or CD8+ T cells, or bulk PBMC T cells (not recorded which). This chain links TRBV7-2 with TRBJ2-3. The chain's CDR3 is CASSYRDTQYF.